This entry features one T cell receptor beta chain sequence. Its specificity is unknown. Germline V CDR1 and CDR2: LGHNA, YNFKEQ. Trimming left V 6 bases short and J 5 bases short, with 14 bases between. The length of the CDR3 is 14 residues. This entry is derived from a study of CD4+ T cells in melanoma. Regarding the study as a whole: A reported correlation linked neoantigen-specific CD4+ T cells to CD8+, macrophage and B cell function. Neoantigen-specific CD4+ T cells in melanoma reportedly had diverse differentiation states.

Here immunoSEQ multiplex PCR was the method, and the copy in TCRdb shows in-frame clones only, minus some. Among some 12,000 clones listed, roughly 66% were seen once. The origin of this receptor is a human donor with melanoma. The chain joins TRBV4-2 to TRBJ2-1; no firm D call. The sequencing sample was made of cells from a culture (not recorded whether cultured in vitro). The CDR3 DNA is TGTGCCAGCAGTAGAATGGGCGCAAACAATGAGCAGTTCTTC. As protein: CASSRMGANNEQFF.